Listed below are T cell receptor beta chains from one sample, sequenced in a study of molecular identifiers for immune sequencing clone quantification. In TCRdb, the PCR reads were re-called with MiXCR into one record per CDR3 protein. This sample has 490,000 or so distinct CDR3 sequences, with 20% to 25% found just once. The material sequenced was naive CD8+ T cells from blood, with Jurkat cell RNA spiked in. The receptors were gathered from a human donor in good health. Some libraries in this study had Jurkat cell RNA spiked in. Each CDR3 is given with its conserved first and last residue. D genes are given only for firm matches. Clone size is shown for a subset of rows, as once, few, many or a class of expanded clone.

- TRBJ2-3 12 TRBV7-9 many CASSPGADTQYF TGTGCCAGCAGCCCAGGGGCAGATACGCAGTATTTT
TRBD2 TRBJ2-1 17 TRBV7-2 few CASSLPVAGGHHNEQFF TGTGCCAGCAGCTTGCCAGTAGCGGGAGGCCACCACAATGAGCAGTTCTTC
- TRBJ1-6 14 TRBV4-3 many CASSQGPYNSPLHF TGCGCCAGCAGCCAGGGGCCCTATAATTCACCCCTCCACTTT
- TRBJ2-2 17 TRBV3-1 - CASSQPEGGSHTGELFF TGTGCCAGCAGCCAACCGGAGGGGGGCTCCCACACCGGGGAGCTGTTTTTT
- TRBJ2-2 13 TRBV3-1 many CASSHVHTGELFF TGTGCCAGCAGCCATGTACACACCGGGGAGCTGTTTTTT
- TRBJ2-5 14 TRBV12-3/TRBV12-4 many CASRANNAQETQYF TGTGCCAGCAGAGCTAATAATGCCCAAGAGACCCAGTACTTC
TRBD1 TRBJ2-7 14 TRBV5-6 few CASSNRQGPYEQYF TGTGCCAGCAGCAACAGACAGGGCCCCTACGAGCAGTACTTC
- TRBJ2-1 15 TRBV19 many CASSWSPSVYNEQFF TGTGCCAGTAGTTGGTCCCCCAGTGTCTACAATGAGCAGTTCTTC
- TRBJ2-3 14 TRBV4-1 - CASSRGPSTDTQYF TGCGCCAGCAGCCGGGGACCCAGCACAGATACGCAGTATTTT
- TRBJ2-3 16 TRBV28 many CASSSQDIGRTDTQYF TGTGCCAGCAGTTCCCAAGACATAGGGAGAACAGATACGCAGTATTTT
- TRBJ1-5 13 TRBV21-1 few CASSKLGGQPQHF TGTGCCAGCAGCAAACTAGGTGGCCAGCCCCAGCATTTT
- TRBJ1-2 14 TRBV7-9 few CASSPGGPGDGYTF TGTGCCAGCAGCCCCGGCGGGCCCGGTGATGGCTACACCTTC
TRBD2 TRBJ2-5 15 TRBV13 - CASNLLAGGWETQYF TGTGCCAGCAACCTACTGGCGGGAGGGTGGGAGACCCAGTACTTC
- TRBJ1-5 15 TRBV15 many CATSHDTGGGQPQHF TGTGCCACCAGCCACGATACGGGGGGTGGTCAGCCCCAGCATTTT
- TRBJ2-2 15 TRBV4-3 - CASSQARSGSGELFF TGCGCCAGCAGCCAAGCTCGATCAGGGTCGGGGGAGCTGTTTTTT
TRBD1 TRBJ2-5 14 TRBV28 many CASSPTGALETQYF TGTGCCAGCAGTCCGACAGGGGCCCTGGAGACCCAGTACTTC
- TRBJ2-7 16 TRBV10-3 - CAISDPGQVNSYEQYF TGTGCCATCAGTGACCCCGGGCAGGTCAACTCCTACGAGCAGTACTTC
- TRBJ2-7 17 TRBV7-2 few CASSSPIQAEYSYEQYF TGTGCCAGCAGCTCCCCGATCCAAGCGGAATATTCCTACGAGCAGTACTTC
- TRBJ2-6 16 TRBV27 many CASSPLQPSGANVLTF TGTGCCAGCAGTCCGTTACAGCCTTCTGGGGCCAACGTCCTGACTTTC
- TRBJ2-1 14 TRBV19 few CASSIQGLNNEQFF TGTGCCAGTAGTATACAGGGGCTGAACAATGAGCAGTTCTTC
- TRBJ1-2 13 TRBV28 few CASSFRSNYGYTF TGTGCCAGCAGTTTTAGGTCGAACTATGGCTACACCTTC